This T cell receptor (beta chain) was identified in a study of T-cell memory formation after mild COVID-19. Each CDR3 protein is one row after TCRdb ran MiXCR on the 5' RACE reads. The table includes about 200,000 distinct CDR3 sequences, over 7.5% detected once. Germline CDR1 SGHTA, CDR2 FQGNSA. V was cut by 5 bases and J by 6 bases, with 10 bases left in between. The CDR3 is 12 residues long. Specimen: PBMCs or a T cell subset sorted from them (not recorded which). This chain uses TRBV7-2 with TRBJ1-2, with TRBD1 as a possible D gene (6 bases). This TCR was recovered from a man aged 18 to 29 who had mild COVID-19 (a few samples of this study predate the infection). Cell type and time point are not known. CDR3 loop: CASSPGAHGYTF. CDR3 in DNA: TGTGCCAGCAGCCCGGGGGCTCATGGCTACACCTTC.